One sample yielded the 26 T cell receptor beta chains listed below, sequenced in a study of blood T cell repertoires in COVID-19. This table comes from immunoSEQ multiplex PCR, and its TCRdb copy is limited to in-frame clones, with some not included. Counted here are around 51,000 clones, about 86% occurring once; the ten biggest clones make up about 3.2%. Input material: peripheral blood. These receptors were collected from a woman older than 75 with acute or convalescent COVID-19.

Only one count was recorded for this clone. The gene calls are TRBV5-6 and TRBJ2-3; 8 bases match TRBD2. With V trimmed by 0 bases and J by 6 bases, 6 bases remained unmatched. The V gene's germline CDR1 is SGHDT and CDR2 YYEEEE. The CDR3 covers 15 residues. CDR3 DNA: TGTGCCAGCAGCTTGGGAGTAGCGGGGTCCGATACGCAGTATTTT. Translation: CASSLGVAGSDTQYF. The full variable domain, rest sourced from reference TRBV5-6 and TRBJ2-3, is DAGVTQSPTHLIKTRGQQVTLRCSPKSGHDTVSWYQQALGQGPQFIFQYYEEEERQRGNFPDRFSGHQFPNYSSELNVNALLLGDSALYLCASSLGVAGSDTQYFGPGTRLTVL.

The chain has TRBV2 and TRBJ1-2, with 7 bases lining up with TRBD1. After removal of 4 bases from V and 3 bases from J, the junction contained 5 bases not matched to a gene. From germline, CDR1 is SNHLY and CDR2 FYNNEI. This CDR3 is built from 14 residues. CDR3: CASSVEQGYYGYTF. CDR3 nucleotide sequence: TGTGCCAGCAGTGTTGAACAGGGGTACTATGGCTACACCTTC.

The chain has TRBV3-1 (or the pseudogene TRBV3-2) and TRBJ2-1; D ambiguous. The V end lost 5 bases, the J end lost 7 bases, and 12 bases lay between the germline ends. This CDR3 is built from 13 residues. CDR1 and CDR2 (germline): LGHDT, YNNKEL (reference sequence). The CDR3 nucleotides are TGTGCCAGCAGCGACCGCCTGGAGAATGAGCAGTTCTTC. As protein: CASSDRLENEQFF.

This chain uses TRBV7-3 with TRBJ2-3; 7 bases are shared with TRBD2. Trimming at V came to 0 bases and at J to 9 bases, leaving 9 bases not matched to a gene. CDR1 is SGHTA, CDR2 FQGTGA, per germline. This CDR3 is 15 amino acids long. In nucleotides, the CDR3 is TGTGCCAGCAGCTTAACAGGGACTCCGGGAGGAACGCAGTATTTT. Its translation: CASSLTGTPGGTQYF.

This clone was seen only once. The chain uses TRBV5-8 and TRBJ2-7; a possible D gene is TRBD1 (8 bases). Germline CDR1 is SGHTS and CDR2 is YDEGEE. V dropped 4 bases and J dropped 5 bases, with 16 bases sitting between them. CDR3 length: 14 residues. As DNA, the CDR3 is TGTGCCAGCAGCCGACGACAGGGGAGGGACGAGCAGTACTTC. This codes for CASSRRQGRDEQYF.

This clone was observed a handful of times. The V gene is TRBV29-1, the J gene TRBJ1-2, with a tentative D call TRBD1 (5 bases). The CDR3 is made up of 12 amino acids. The V gene's germline CDR1 is SQVTM and CDR2 ANQGSEA. Trimming removed 3 bases at V and 6 bases at J, with 11 bases between. The CDR3 DNA reads TGCAGCGTTGAGGGCCGACAGCATGGCTACACCTTC. Translation: CSVEGRQHGYTF.

This chain links TRBV5-1 with TRBJ1-3, with D perhaps TRBD1 (5 bases). CDR3 size: 15 residues. Trimming took 4 bases from V and 4 from J, leaving 15 bases between them. CDR1 and CDR2 from the germline V gene are SGHRS and YFSETQ. In DNA form, the CDR3 reads TGCGCCAGCAGCGGCCAGGGCTTTTCGGGAAACACCATATATTTT. This encodes CASSGQGFSGNTIYF.

This chain's CDR3 is CASSSGQGIYGYTF. CDR3 nucleotides: TGTGCCAGCAGCTCCGGACAGGGGATCTATGGCTACACCTTC. The chain carries TRBV5-5 and TRBJ1-2; TRBD1 aligns across 9 bases. V lost 3 bases and J lost 4; bases outside the gene matches: 4. The CDR3 consists of 14 residues. Germline-derived CDR1 and CDR2 are SGHKS and YYEKEE (reference sequence).

The V and J genes are TRBV5-4 and TRBJ2-5; TRBD2 matches at 11 bases. V shed 1 base, J shed 5 bases, and the junction held 4 bases outside the gene matches. The CDR3 is made up of 15 amino acids. Germline values: CDR1 SGHNT, CDR2 YYREEE (reference sequence). CDR3 residues: CASSLLAGGPETQYF. The CDR3 nucleotides are TGTGCCAGCAGCTTGTTAGCGGGGGGGCCTGAGACCCAGTACTTC.

CDR3 sequence reads: CASTGIGTNTGELFF. The CDR3 DNA sequence: TGCGCCAGCACAGGGATTGGGACGAACACCGGGGAGCTGTTTTTT. The V gene is TRBV5-1, the J gene TRBJ2-2, with D possibly TRBD1 on 5 matching bases. Germline V lookup: CDR1 SGHRS, CDR2 YFSETQ. The CDR3 consists of 15 residues. V dropped 6 bases and J dropped 0 bases, with 12 bases sitting between them. The full variable domain, rest sourced from reference TRBV5-1 and TRBJ2-2, is KAGVTQTPRYLIKTRGQQVTLSCSPISGHRSVSWYQQTPGQGLQFLFEYFSETQRNKGNFPGRFSGRQFSNSRSEMNVSTLELGDSALYLCASTGIGTNTGELFFGEGSRLTVL.

The chain links TRBV7-3 to TRBJ2-5, with a weak D call TRBD2 (5 bases). CDR1 and CDR2 from the germline V gene are SGHTA and FQGTGA. The length of the CDR3 is 13 residues. Trimming shortened V by 1 base and J by 2 bases, and 5 bases separated the two germline ends. The CDR3 sequence is CASSLRLQETQYF. As DNA, the CDR3 is TGTGCCAGCAGCTTAAGACTACAAGAGACCCAGTACTTC.

CDR3 coding DNA: TGCGCCAGCAGCCAAGATGGAACGGGAAGTAAAGAGACCCAGTACTTC. Its protein product is CASSQDGTGSKETQYF. The chain has TRBV4-1 and TRBJ2-5; TRBD2 might be the D (5 bases). Germline V lookup: CDR1 MGHRA, CDR2 YSYEKL. Trimming took off 0 bases at V and 3 bases at J, with 14 bases between the two ends. The CDR3 contains 16 residues.

This clone was detected a few times. The DNA for the CDR3 is TGTGCCAGCAGCGAACAGGGGAGAGCTCAGCCCCAGCATTTT. Protein: CASSEQGRAQPQHF. This rearrangement joins TRBV11-2 to TRBJ1-5; TRBD1 agrees at 7 bases. The CDR3 extends over 14 amino acids. V was clipped by 5 bases and J by 6 bases; unmatched bases: 7. Germline V CDR1 and CDR2: SGHAT, FQNNGV.

This clone was counted a single time. This rearrangement joins TRBV2 to TRBJ2-6, with 8 positions matching TRBD1. The CDR3 contains 15 residues. V trimming: 5 bases; J trimming: 1 base; junction bases outside the gene matches: 1. Germline V gives CDR1 SNHLY, CDR2 FYNNEI. DNA for the CDR3: TGTGCCAGCAGTCGACAGGGGTCTGGGGCCAACGTCCTGACTTTC. Translating gives CASSRQGSGANVLTF.

The sample holds one count of this clone. V gene TRBV10-3 combines with J gene TRBJ1-5, with 9 nucleotides matching TRBD1. Trimming removed 4 bases from V and 6 bases from J; junction bases left unmatched: 7. Germline CDR1 reads ENHRY; CDR2 reads SYGVKD. The CDR3 totals 15 residues. In DNA form, the CDR3 reads TGTGCCATCAGTGTGGGACAGGGAAGTGGTCAGCCCCAGCATTTT. This translates into CAISVGQGSGQPQHF.

The CDR3 here is CASSSGTPGDTQYF. The CDR3 bases are TGCGCCAGCAGCTCCGGGACTCCCGGAGATACGCAGTATTTT. The V and J genes are TRBV5-1 and TRBJ2-3, with D perhaps TRBD2 (6 bases). From germline, CDR1 is SGHRS and CDR2 YFSETQ. This CDR3 contains 14 residues. V lost 3 bases and J 5 bases, leaving 13 bases between the germline ends.

The rearrangement joins TRBV12-3 or TRBV12-4 to TRBJ2-7; TRBD1 agrees at 9 bases. V dropped 5 bases and J dropped 5; count of bases not matched to a gene: 4. The CDR3 extends over 13 amino acids. DNA of the CDR3: TGTGCCAGCAGTAGGGACAGGGTCCACGAGCAGTACTTC. This encodes CASSRDRVHEQYF.

The chain recombines TRBV5-6 with TRBJ1-1; the D gene is possibly TRBD1 (5 bases). Germline lookup yields CDR1 SGHDT and CDR2 YYEEEE. The germline V and J ends were trimmed by 1 base and 7 bases, with 11 bases remaining between them. CDR3 length: 13 amino acids. The CDR3 reads CASSLIQDLEAFF. DNA of the CDR3: TGTGCCAGCAGCTTGATACAGGACCTTGAAGCTTTCTTT.

J is TRBJ2-7 and V is TRBV5-1, with 10 bases fitting TRBD1. V lost 0 bases, J lost 6 bases, and 3 bases stayed unmatched. The germline V gene encodes CDR1 SGHRS and CDR2 YFSETQ. The CDR3 has 14 residues. CDR3 nucleotide sequence: TGCGCCAGCAGCTTGGGACAGGGGGCGGCCGAGCAGTACTTC. This gives the protein CASSLGQGAAEQYF.

This clone was recorded only once. This chain uses TRBV19 with TRBJ2-1, with D perhaps TRBD2 (6 bases). The CDR3 covers 15 residues. Germline CDR1 LNHDA, CDR2 SQIVND (reference sequence). Trimming removed 3 bases at V and 4 bases at J, with 13 bases between. The CDR3 here is CASSMEGLGYNEQFF. CDR3 DNA: TGTGCCAGTAGTATGGAGGGGCTCGGGTACAATGAGCAGTTCTTC.

This clone was picked up a small number of times. This chain connects TRBV7-2 to TRBJ1-2, with 8 bases lining up with TRBD1. The V segment lost 5 bases and the J segment 4 bases; nucleotides outside the gene matches: 15. CDR3 length: 17 residues. Germline CDR1 is SGHTA and CDR2 is FQGNSA. Here the CDR3 DNA reads TGTGCCAGCAGCCTCGGACAGGGCGAGGGGCGCGGCTATGGCTACACCTTC. It translates to CASSLGQGEGRGYGYTF.

DNA for the CDR3: TGTGCCACCAGTGATTTTCGGGACATAACCTACAATGAGCAGTTCTTC. Amino acids: CATSDFRDITYNEQFF. This chain connects TRBV24-1 to TRBJ2-1; D is perhaps TRBD1 (6 bases). Germline V gives CDR1 KGHDR, CDR2 SFDVKD. CDR3 length equals 16 residues. V gave up 1 base and J gave up 2 bases, with 11 bases separating them.

The rearrangement links TRBV30 to TRBJ1-2; D perhaps matches TRBD1 (5 bases). V lost 0 bases to trimming and J lost 0 bases, with 11 bases between them. This CDR3 has 15 amino acids. Germline CDR1 GTSNPN, CDR2 SVGIG (reference sequence). The CDR3 reads CAWSVRGGANYGYTF. DNA of the CDR3: TGTGCCTGGAGTGTACGGGGGGGAGCTAACTATGGCTACACCTTC.

This clone was detected only once. The chain is built from TRBV18 and TRBJ2-3; 7 bases fit TRBD1. The CDR3 has 15 residues. Germline V lookup: CDR1 KGHSH, CDR2 LQKENI. V shed 0 bases, J shed 3 bases, and the junction held 3 bases outside the gene matches. Here the CDR3 reads CASSPPNRGTDTQYF. CDR3 coding DNA: TGTGCCAGCTCACCACCGAACAGGGGAACAGATACGCAGTATTTT.

The chain is built from TRBV7-9 and TRBJ2-2; unclear D gene. Germline CDR1 is SEHNR and CDR2 is FQNEAQ (reference sequence). Deletions cut 3 bases from V and 5 bases from J, with 13 bases between. The CDR3 length is 15 residues. CDR3 amino acids: CASSFAQVHTGELFF. CDR3 DNA sequence: TGTGCCAGCAGCTTCGCCCAGGTCCATACCGGGGAGCTGTTTTTT.

This clone came up once. This sequence joins TRBV3-1 (or the pseudogene TRBV3-2) and TRBJ1-4; D ambiguous. The CDR3 sequence is 14 residues long. V was cut by 1 base and J by 5 bases, with 8 bases left in between. Germline lookup yields CDR1 LGHDT and CDR2 YNNKEL (reference sequence). The CDR3 region has the DNA TGTGCCAGCAGCCAAGCGAGCGGGAATGAAAAACTGTTTTTT. Its protein product is CASSQASGNEKLFF.